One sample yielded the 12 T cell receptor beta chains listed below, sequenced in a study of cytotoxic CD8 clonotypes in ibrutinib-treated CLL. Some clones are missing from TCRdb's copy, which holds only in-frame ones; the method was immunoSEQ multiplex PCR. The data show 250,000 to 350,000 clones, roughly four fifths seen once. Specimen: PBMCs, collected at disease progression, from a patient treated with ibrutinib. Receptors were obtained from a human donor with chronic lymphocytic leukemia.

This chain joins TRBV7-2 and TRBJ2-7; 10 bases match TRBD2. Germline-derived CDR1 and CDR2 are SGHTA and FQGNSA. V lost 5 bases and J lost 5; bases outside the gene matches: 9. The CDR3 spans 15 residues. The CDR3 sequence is CASSPKAGGMNEQYF. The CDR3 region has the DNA TGTGCCAGCAGCCCTAAAGCGGGGGGGATGAACGAGCAGTACTTC.

This chain's CDR3 is CSGLLNTEAFF. CDR3 nucleotides: TGCAGCGGCCTACTTAACACTGAAGCTTTCTTT. The gene calls are TRBV29-1 and TRBJ1-1; D is undetermined. Germline V gene data show CDR1 as SQVTM and CDR2 as ANQGSEA. The CDR3 spans 11 residues. Between the trimmed V and J ends, which lost 7 bases and 2 bases, there was a span of 8 bases.

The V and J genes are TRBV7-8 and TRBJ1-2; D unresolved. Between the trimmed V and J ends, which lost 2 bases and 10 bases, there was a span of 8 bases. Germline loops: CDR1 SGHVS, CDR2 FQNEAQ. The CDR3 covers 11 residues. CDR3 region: CASSLPRDYTF. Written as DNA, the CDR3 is TGTGCCAGCAGCTTACCGCGAGACTACACCTTC.

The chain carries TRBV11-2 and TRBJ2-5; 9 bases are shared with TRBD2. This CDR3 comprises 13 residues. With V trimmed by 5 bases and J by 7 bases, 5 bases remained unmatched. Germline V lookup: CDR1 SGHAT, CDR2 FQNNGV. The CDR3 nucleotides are TGTGCCAGCAGCATAGCGGGAGCGGGGACCCAGTACTTC. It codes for CASSIAGAGTQYF.

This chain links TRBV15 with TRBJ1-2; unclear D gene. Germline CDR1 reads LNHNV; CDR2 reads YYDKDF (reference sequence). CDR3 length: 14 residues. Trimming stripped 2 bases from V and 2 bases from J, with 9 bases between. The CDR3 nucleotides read TGTGCCACCAGCAGAAGAGACGGCAACTATGGCTACACCTTC. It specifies CATSRRDGNYGYTF.

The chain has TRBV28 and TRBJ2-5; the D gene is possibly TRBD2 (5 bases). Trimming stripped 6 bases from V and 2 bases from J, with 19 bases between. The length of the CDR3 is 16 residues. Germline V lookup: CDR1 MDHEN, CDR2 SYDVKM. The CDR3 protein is CASSSGNAAEQETQYF. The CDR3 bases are TGTGCCAGCAGCTCGGGGAACGCCGCAGAGCAAGAGACCCAGTACTTC.

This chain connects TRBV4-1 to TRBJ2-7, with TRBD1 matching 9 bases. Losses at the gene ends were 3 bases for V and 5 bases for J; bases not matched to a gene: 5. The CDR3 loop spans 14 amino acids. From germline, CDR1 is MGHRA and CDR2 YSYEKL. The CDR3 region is CASSQDRGRNEQYF. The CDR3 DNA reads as TGCGCCAGCAGCCAGGACAGGGGCAGGAACGAGCAGTACTTC.

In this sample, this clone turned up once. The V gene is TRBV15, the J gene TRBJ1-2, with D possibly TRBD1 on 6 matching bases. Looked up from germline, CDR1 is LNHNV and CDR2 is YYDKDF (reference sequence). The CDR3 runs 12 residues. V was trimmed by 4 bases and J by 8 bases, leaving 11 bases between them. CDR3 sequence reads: CATSTRTGGYTF. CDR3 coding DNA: TGTGCCACCAGCACTCGAACAGGGGGCTACACCTTC.

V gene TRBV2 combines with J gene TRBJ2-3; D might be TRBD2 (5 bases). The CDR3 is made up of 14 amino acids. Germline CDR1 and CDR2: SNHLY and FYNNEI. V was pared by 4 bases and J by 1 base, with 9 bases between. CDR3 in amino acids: CASSGLEGTDTQYF. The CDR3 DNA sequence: TGTGCCAGCAGTGGTCTGGAGGGCACAGATACGCAGTATTTT.

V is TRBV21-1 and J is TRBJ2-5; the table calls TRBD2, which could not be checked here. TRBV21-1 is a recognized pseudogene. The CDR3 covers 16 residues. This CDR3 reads CASSDLGLAGSETQYF. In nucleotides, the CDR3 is TGTGCCAGCAGCGATCTCGGGCTAGCGGGAAGTGAGACCCAGTACTTC.

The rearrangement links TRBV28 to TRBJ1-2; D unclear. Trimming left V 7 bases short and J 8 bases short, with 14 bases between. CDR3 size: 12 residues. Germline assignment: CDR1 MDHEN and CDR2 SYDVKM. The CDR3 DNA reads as TGTGCCAGCACCTCTTCGAATTGGGGCTACACCTTC. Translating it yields CASTSSNWGYTF.

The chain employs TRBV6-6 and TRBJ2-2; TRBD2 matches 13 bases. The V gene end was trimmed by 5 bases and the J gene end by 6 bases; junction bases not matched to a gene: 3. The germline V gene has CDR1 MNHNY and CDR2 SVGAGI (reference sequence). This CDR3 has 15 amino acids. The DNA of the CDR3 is TGTGCCAGCAGTAAGACTAGCGGGAGGCCCGGGGAGCTGTTTTTT. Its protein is CASSKTSGRPGELFF.